These 24 T cell receptor beta chains originate from one sample sequenced in a study of blood T cell repertoires in COVID-19. Generated by immunoSEQ multiplex PCR, the TCRdb table keeps only in-frame clones and is missing some. The sample shows 300,000 to 400,000 clones, approximately 86% of them seen only once. Sequenced material: PBMCs or T cells enriched from blood (not recorded which). These receptor sequences come from a woman aged 40 to 55 with acute COVID-19.

The chain joins TRBV28 to TRBJ2-7; D may be TRBD1 (6 bases). This CDR3 has 15 residues. Trimming pared 4 bases from V and 3 bases from J, leaving 16 bases between. The germline gives CDR1 MDHEN, CDR2 SYDVKM. This CDR3 is CASSYVDSPLYEQYF. The CDR3, as DNA: TGTGCCAGCAGTTACGTGGACAGCCCACTCTACGAGCAGTACTTC. The full variable domain, rest sourced from reference TRBV28 and TRBJ2-7, is DVKVTQSSRYLVKRTGEKVFLECVQDMDHENMFWYRQDPGLGLRLIYFSYDVKMKEKGDIPEGYSVSREKKERFSLILESASTNQTSMYLCASSYVDSPLYEQYFGPGTRLTVT.

The V and J genes are TRBV6-5 and TRBJ2-7; possible D gene TRBD1, 6 bases. Germline loops: CDR1 MNHEY, CDR2 SVGAGI. V was cut by 2 bases and J by 0 bases, with 14 bases left in between. The CDR3 runs to 16 residues. CDR3: CASSYPGTPRSYEQYF. CDR3 nucleotides: TGTGCCAGCAGTTACCCCGGGACACCCCGCTCCTACGAGCAGTACTTC.

V and J are TRBV6-1 and TRBJ1-5; no clear D gene. Germline assignment: CDR1 MNHNS and CDR2 SASEGT. This CDR3 comprises 14 residues. V dropped 0 bases and J dropped 6 bases, with 9 bases sitting between them. CDR3 nucleotides: TGTGCCAGCAGTGAAGCGCAGGTCGGTCAGCCCCAGCATTTT. This sequence encodes CASSEAQVGQPQHF.

The V call is TRBV7-2, the J call TRBJ2-3; 14 positions match TRBD2. J gave up 6 bases and V 5 bases, and 7 bases lay outside the gene matches. Germline V gene lookup returns CDR1 SGHTA and CDR2 FQGNSA. The CDR3 runs 16 residues. The CDR3 DNA sequence: TGTGCCAGCAGCAGACTAGCGGGGGGGCTGGCTGATACGCAGTATTTT. Protein: CASSRLAGGLADTQYF.

This chain uses TRBV19 with TRBJ1-5; D is unresolved. The CDR3 sequence is 15 residues long. Trimming removed 8 bases at V and 6 bases at J, with 20 bases between. Germline V gives CDR1 LNHDA, CDR2 SQIVND (reference sequence). The CDR3 sequence is CASREIDAGPQPQHF. The CDR3 DNA follows: TGTGCCAGTCGAGAAATTGATGCAGGCCCTCAGCCCCAGCATTTT. Full variable domain (rest looked up from reference TRBV19 and TRBJ1-5): DGGITQSPKYLFRKEGQNVTLSCEQNLNHDAMYWYRQDPGQGLRLIYYSQIVNDFQKGDIAEGYSVSREKKESFPLTVTSAQKNPTAFYLCASREIDAGPQPQHFGDGTRLSIL.

The J gene is TRBJ2-3, the V gene TRBV11-2; 7 bases fit TRBD1. After removal of 0 bases from V and 2 bases from J, the junction contained 5 bases not matched to a gene. Germline V lookup: CDR1 SGHAT, CDR2 FQNNGV. The CDR3 has 16 amino acids. The CDR3 region is CASSLDTGANTDTQYF. CDR3 DNA: TGTGCCAGCAGCTTAGATACAGGGGCAAACACAGATACGCAGTATTTT.

The chain combines TRBV4-3 with TRBJ1-3; 7 nucleotides align to TRBD1. The germline V gene encodes CDR1 LGHNA and CDR2 YSLEER. This CDR3 is built from 17 residues. J gave up 0 bases and V 0 bases, and 5 bases lay outside the gene matches. The CDR3 DNA reads TGCGCCAGCAGCCAAGAGGGGACAGCTAACTCTGGAAACACCATATATTTT. This translates into CASSQEGTANSGNTIYF.

The chain employs TRBV7-9 and TRBJ1-5; tentative D call: TRBD1 (6 bases). The germline gives CDR1 SEHNR, CDR2 FQNEAQ (reference sequence). The CDR3 has 15 residues. Trimming shortened V by 4 bases and J by 0 bases, and 10 bases separated the two germline ends. CDR3 DNA: TGTGCCAGCAGCTGGACAGTTAATAGCAATCAGCCCCAGCATTTT. It yields the protein CASSWTVNSNQPQHF.

This chain connects TRBV21-1 to TRBJ1-3. TRBV21-1 is a known pseudogene. The CDR3 loop spans 23 amino acids. CDR3 protein: CASSKDGCVRSWRGTNSGNTIYF. The CDR3 nucleotides read TGTGCCAGCAGCAAAGATGGGTGCGTACGGAGTTGGCGGGGGACGAACTCTGGAAACACCATATATTTT.

This clone has a single count. In DNA form, the CDR3 reads TGTGCCAGCAGCCCCAGGGGGCCCCGATCACCCCTCCACTTT. Its protein product is CASSPRGPRSPLHF. The chain uses TRBV5-6 and TRBJ1-6; 8 bases align to TRBD1. Germline assignment: CDR1 SGHDT and CDR2 YYEEEE. With 4 bases clipped from V and 10 bases from J, the junction kept 7 bases outside the gene matches. This CDR3 has 14 residues.

The rearrangement joins TRBV6-5 to TRBJ2-1, with D unclear. V dropped 6 bases and J dropped 6 bases, with 12 bases sitting between them. CDR3 size: 13 residues. The V gene's germline CDR1 is MNHEY and CDR2 SVGAGI. The CDR3 region is CASRQNSPNEQFF. The CDR3 DNA sequence: TGTGCCAGCAGACAGAACAGTCCCAATGAGCAGTTCTTC.

The chain joins TRBV13 to TRBJ2-5; a possible D gene is TRBD1 (6 bases). Germline CDR1 PRHDT, CDR2 FYEKMQ (reference sequence). V dropped 3 bases and J dropped 2 bases, with 10 bases sitting between them. The CDR3 is made up of 14 amino acids. CDR3 sequence (DNA): TGTGCCAGCAGCTTCACAGGGACGCAAGAGACCCAGTACTTC. Translation: CASSFTGTQETQYF.

The gene calls are TRBV28 and TRBJ1-1, with D hard to call. The CDR3 contains 14 residues. CDR1 is MDHEN, CDR2 SYDVKM, per germline. V was cut by 6 bases and J by 4 bases, with 15 bases left in between. CDR3 bases: TGTGCCAGCAGAACTCTAGTGGAGAGCACTGAAGCTTTCTTT. It translates to CASRTLVESTEAFF. The full variable domain, its missing parts supplied by reference TRBV28 and TRBJ1-1, is DVKVTQSSRYLVKRTGEKVFLECVQDMDHENMFWYRQDPGLGLRLIYFSYDVKMKEKGDIPEGYSVSREKKERFSLILESASTNQTSMYLCASRTLVESTEAFFGQGTRLTVV.

The chain is built from TRBV19 and TRBJ1-4, with TRBD1 matching 10 bases. The CDR3 is 13 residues long. With 5 bases clipped from V and 10 bases from J, the junction kept 4 bases outside the gene matches. Germline values: CDR1 LNHDA, CDR2 SQIVND (reference sequence). CDR3 sequence reads: CASSEDRGGKLFF. The CDR3 nucleotides are TGTGCCAGTAGTGAGGACAGGGGGGGAAAACTGTTTTTT.

CDR3: CASSLAGGRRGNTIYF. The CDR3 DNA sequence: TGCGCCAGCAGCTTGGCAGGGGGGCGAAGAGGAAACACCATATATTTT. The chain joins TRBV5-1 to TRBJ1-3; TRBD1 agrees at 7 bases. Trimming cost V 0 bases and J 4 bases; bases outside gene matches: 7. In germline, CDR1 is SGHRS, CDR2 YFSETQ. CDR3 length: 16 residues.

The chain recombines TRBV2 with TRBJ2-5, with TRBD2 matching over 11 bases. With V trimmed by 3 bases and J by 3 bases, 6 bases remained unmatched. Per germline, CDR1 SNHLY and CDR2 FYNNEI. The CDR3 is 16 residues long. DNA of the CDR3: TGTGCCAGCAGTGATAGCATACTAGCGGGAGAAGAGACCCAGTACTTC. It translates to CASSDSILAGEETQYF.

The V call is TRBV4-1, the J call TRBJ2-3; 7 nucleotides line up with TRBD2. The J segment lost 3 bases and the V segment lost 7 bases, leaving 7 bases of the junction unmatched. CDR1 and CDR2 (germline): MGHRA, YSYEKL. The CDR3 has 14 residues. For the CDR3, the DNA is TGCGCCAGCACCCCCAAGCGGGAAACAGATACGCAGTATTTT. Translating it yields CASTPKRETDTQYF.

This clone has just a few counts. In DNA, the CDR3 is TGTGCCAGCAGTTTTAGCGGGAGGGGTGGTGAGCAGTTCTTC. The encoded protein is CASSFSGRGGEQFF. This chain joins TRBV11-2 and TRBJ2-1; 11 bases match TRBD2. Trimming cost V 6 bases and J 9 bases; bases outside gene matches: 7. In germline, CDR1 is SGHAT, CDR2 FQNNGV. The CDR3 totals 14 residues.

This clone turned up a few times. The rearrangement uses TRBV5-1 and TRBJ2-3, with 11 bases aligning to TRBD2. CDR1 SGHRS and CDR2 YFSETQ come from the germline V gene. The V gene end was trimmed by 4 bases and the J gene end by 4 bases; junction bases not matched to a gene: 8. This CDR3 contains 16 residues. CDR3 loop: CASSRPLAGVSDTQYF. In DNA form, the CDR3 reads TGCGCCAGCAGCCGACCACTAGCGGGGGTTTCAGATACGCAGTATTTT.

V and J are TRBV9 and TRBJ1-2; tentative D call: TRBD1 (5 bases). The V end was cut by 0 bases, the J end by 9 bases, with 12 bases between. Germline CDR1 and CDR2: SGDLS and YYNGEE. The CDR3 is 13 residues long. CDR3 region: CASSVVAGWRYTF. CDR3 bases: TGTGCCAGCAGCGTAGTGGCAGGGTGGCGCTACACCTTC.

This chain uses TRBV18 with TRBJ2-7, with 9 bases aligning to TRBD2. Germline V gene lookup returns CDR1 KGHSH and CDR2 LQKENI. The CDR3 spans 14 residues. Germline trimming cut 6 bases from V and 1 base from J; bases unmatched to any gene: 4. The CDR3 loop reads CASSTTSGSYEQYF. Here the CDR3 DNA reads TGTGCCAGCTCCACGACTAGCGGATCCTACGAGCAGTACTTC.

The CDR3 nucleotides are TGTGCCAGCAGCTTGGGTTCCGGTTTAGCTAATGAAAAACTGTTTTTT. Translating gives CASSLGSGLANEKLFF. The V gene is TRBV5-4, the J gene TRBJ1-4; D not certain. V lost 0 bases and J lost 3, with 12 bases in between. The CDR3 sequence is 16 residues long. Per the germline V gene, CDR1 is SGHNT and CDR2 is YYREEE (reference sequence).

This sequence joins TRBV27 and TRBJ2-7; 7 bases are shared with TRBD1. The CDR3 totals 15 residues. Germline lookup yields CDR1 MNHEY and CDR2 SMNVEV (reference sequence). Germline trimming cut 6 bases from V and 5 bases from J; bases unmatched to any gene: 13. Written as DNA, the CDR3 is TGTGCCAGCAGACGGACAGGATTTCAAGTCCACGAGCAGTACTTC. Protein sequence: CASRRTGFQVHEQYF.

The chain recombines TRBV11-3 with TRBJ1-1; 9 bases map to TRBD1. V gave up 3 bases and J gave up 5 bases; unmatched junction bases: 4. The CDR3 consists of 14 residues. Germline loops: CDR1 SGHNT, CDR2 YENEEA. The CDR3 region has the DNA TGTGCCAGCAGCTTTGGACAGGGGAGGACTGAAGCTTTCTTT. Encoded protein: CASSFGQGRTEAFF. Looking up the rest from reference TRBV11-3 and TRBJ1-1 gives the full variable domain: EAGVVQSPRYKIIEKKQPVAFWCNPISGHNTLYWYLQNLGQGPELLIRYENEEAVDDSQLPKDRFSAERLKGVDSTLKIQPAELGDSAVYLCASSFGQGRTEAFFGQGTRLTVV.